This T cell receptor beta chain emerged from a study of radiotherapy plus CTLA-4 blockade in lung cancer. TCRdb's copy holds only in-frame clones and misses some; the assay was immunoSEQ multiplex PCR. Among over 70,000 clones listed, approximately 83% were seen once. Findings and caveats of the study: Together with interferon-beta, which increased in serum after radiation, early dynamic changes in blood T cell clones were reportedly the best predictors of response.

About this clone: Antigen: not known.

The CDR3 contains 15 residues. V was pared by 1 base and J by 4 bases, with 11 bases between. CDR1 is LGHNA, CDR2 YSLEER, per germline. This TCR was recovered from a human donor with non-small cell lung cancer who had a partial response to radiotherapy plus ipilimumab. J is TRBJ1-3 and V is TRBV4-3; D remains unclear. This sample comprised peripheral blood, obtained from a patient treated with radiotherapy plus ipilimumab. The CDR3 DNA sequence: TGCGCCAGCAGCCAAGCACCAGGAGGGGGAAACACCATATATTTT. This gives the protein CASSQAPGGGNTIYF.